This T cell receptor (beta chain) was identified in a study of T cell repertoires in cytomegalovirus infection. Notes on this clonotype: The antigen is not known.

In TCRdb, the reads were re-called with MiXCR into one record per CDR3 protein. The sample lists about 110,000 distinct CDR3 sequences, less than 30% occurring once. The CDR3 consists of 13 residues. J was trimmed by 5 bases and V by 6 bases; bases with no gene match: 6. Germline lookup yields CDR1 SGHTA and CDR2 FQGNSA. The input for sequencing was CD8+ T cells from cultured PBMCs, taken from culture after CMV antigen stimulation. This TCR came from a human donor in good health (CMV status not recorded). Some clones in this sample may be carry-over from other donors' samples. V gene TRBV7-2 combines with J gene TRBJ1-2; 7 nucleotides match TRBD1. The CDR3 DNA reads as TGTGCCAGCAGTTCGGACAGGTGGTATGGCTACACCTTC. It translates to CASSSDRWYGYTF.